A selection of T cell receptor beta chains follows, all from one sample in a study of Ad26.COV2.S vaccination and SARS-CoV-2 variants. Using immunoSEQ multiplex PCR, the repertoire was profiled, and TCRdb retains in-frame clones only, with some absent. The sample includes hundreds of thousands of clones, about 91% of them seen just once. The sample was peripheral blood, taken in a trial of Ad26.COV2.S vaccine versus placebo. These receptor sequences come from a person between 18 and 65 years old who received the Ad26.COV2.S COVID-19 vaccine or a placebo. The CDR3 runs from the conserved cysteine through the conserved F or W. Each record gives: V gene, D gene, clone size, J gene, CDR3 protein, CDR3 DNA. The D gene is left open where the match is weak. A clone size is listed for some rows: how often the clone was seen (once, few, many), or a class if it is expanded.

>TRBV9|NA|NA|TRBJ2-6
CASSAIVSGANVLTF
TGTGCCAGCAGCGCCATAGTGTCTGGGGCCAACGTCCTGACTTTC
>TRBV6-5|TRBD1|NA|TRBJ1-6
CASSYYHRGLDSPLHF
TGTGCCAGCAGTTACTACCACAGGGGGCTTGATTCACCCCTCCACTTT
>TRBV19|NA|once|TRBJ1-3
CASSIVGNTIYF
TGTGCCAGTAGTATTGTTGGAAACACCATATATTTT
>TRBV5-1|NA|NA|TRBJ2-5
CASSLVAEETQYF
TGCGCCAGCAGCTTGGTGGCAGAAGAGACCCAGTACTTC
>TRBV6-2/TRBV6-3|TRBD1|NA|TRBJ2-2
CASSYSRARGRTGELFF
TGTGCCAGCAGTTACTCGCGCGCCAGGGGGCGGACCGGGGAGCTGTTTTTT
>TRBV4-1|NA|NA|TRBJ1-5
CASSQDLRDTHQPQHF
TGCGCCAGCAGCCAAGATCTCCGCGACACCCATCAGCCCCAGCATTTT
>TRBV28|NA|NA|TRBJ1-2
CASSALGTSYGYTF
TGTGCCAGCAGTGCCCTCGGGACAAGCTATGGCTACACCTTC
>TRBV5-1|NA|NA|TRBJ2-2
CASSSLVAGELFF
TGCGCCAGCAGCTCCTTGGTCGCGGGGGAGCTGTTTTTT
>TRBV5-4|TRBD2|NA|TRBJ2-2
CASSLGLAGPNTGELFF
TGTGCCAGCAGCCTGGGACTAGCGGGGCCGAACACCGGGGAGCTGTTTTTT
>TRBV5-4|NA|NA|TRBJ1-2
CASSSQRYGYTF
TGTGCCAGCAGCAGTCAGCGTTATGGCTACACCTTC
>TRBV6-6|TRBD1|NA|TRBJ1-3
CASSRTGLVIAGNTIYF
TGTGCCAGCAGTCGGACAGGGTTAGTGATCGCTGGAAACACCATATATTTT
>TRBV5-5|NA|NA|TRBJ1-5
CASSFGEYSNQPQHF
TGTGCCAGCAGCTTCGGGGAGTATAGCAATCAGCCCCAGCATTTT
>TRBV4-3|NA|NA|TRBJ1-2
CASSQDFDLYGYTF
TGCGCCAGCAGCCAAGATTTTGACCTTTATGGCTACACCTTC
>TRBV6-5|NA|NA|TRBJ1-1
CASSYQSLTEAFF
TGTGCCAGCAGTTACCAATCGTTAACTGAAGCTTTCTTT
>TRBV24-1|NA|NA|TRBJ1-1
CATSDSGRGNTEAFF
TGTGCCACCAGTGATTCGGGCAGGGGGAACACTGAAGCTTTCTTT
>TRBV4-3|NA|NA|TRBJ2-2
CASSQAYTGELFF
TGCGCCAGCAGCCAAGCGTACACCGGGGAGCTGTTTTTT
>TRBV12-5|NA|NA|TRBJ1-1
CATPRGPATEAFF
TGTGCTACCCCCCGGGGACCAGCAACTGAAGCTTTCTTT
>TRBV6-5|TRBD1|NA|TRBJ1-5
CASRTGGDQPQHF
TGTGCCAGCAGAACAGGGGGCGATCAGCCCCAGCATTTT
>TRBV6-5|TRBD2|NA|TRBJ2-1
CAAGLAGFRQFF
TGTGCCGCCGGACTAGCGGGATTTCGACAGTTCTTC
>TRBV10-3|NA|NA|TRBJ2-1
CAISEQGTYNEQFF
TGTGCCATCAGTGAGCAGGGGACCTACAATGAGCAGTTCTTC
>TRBV21-1|NA|NA|TRBJ1-5
CASRGDNQPQHF
TGTGCCAGCAGAGGGGATAATCAGCCCCAGCATTTT
>TRBV18|NA|NA|TRBJ1-1
CASSPRAEKNTEAFF
TGTGCCAGCTCACCACGGGCGGAGAAGAACACTGAAGCTTTCTTT
>TRBV2|NA|few|TRBJ1-1
CASKGDIYTEAFF
TGTGCCAGCAAGGGGGACATTTACACTGAAGCTTTCTTT
>TRBV10-3|NA|NA|TRBJ2-5
CAISESARPQETQYF
TGTGCCATCAGTGAGTCGGCCAGGCCGCAAGAGACCCAGTACTTC
>TRBV11-2|NA|NA|TRBJ2-1
CASSLLGDYNEQFF
TGTGCCAGCAGCTTATTGGGCGATTACAATGAGCAGTTCTTC
>TRBV2|NA|NA|TRBJ1-5
CASSDDSNQPQHF
TGTGCCAGCAGTGACGACAGCAATCAGCCCCAGCATTTT
>TRBV24-1|NA|NA|TRBJ2-3
CATRSDSTDTQYF
TGTGCCACCAGATCGGATAGCACAGATACGCAGTATTTT
>TRBV20-1|NA|few|TRBJ1-2
CSASSKNYGYTF
TGCAGTGCTAGTTCGAAGAACTATGGCTACACCTTC
>TRBV27|NA|NA|TRBJ2-1
CASSFAPSLQYNEQFF
TGTGCCAGCAGTTTCGCTCCTAGCCTTCAGTACAATGAGCAGTTCTTC
>TRBV4-1|TRBD1|NA|TRBJ2-1
CASSRRPQPGQGTSNEQFF
TGCGCCAGCAGCCGCCGCCCTCAACCGGGACAGGGGACCTCCAATGAGCAGTTCTTC
>TRBV24-1|NA|NA|TRBJ1-2
CATSDSYDRNRYGYTF
TGTGCCACCAGTGATTCATATGACAGAAATCGCTATGGCTACACCTTC
>TRBV7-8|NA|NA|TRBJ2-5
CASSLDRGTQYF
TGTGCCAGCAGCTTAGATCGAGGGACCCAGTACTTC
>TRBV4-1|NA|NA|TRBJ1-5
CASSRDSRYQPQHF
TGCGCCAGCAGCCGGGACTCTCGGTATCAGCCCCAGCATTTT